This TCR beta chain is from a study of cytomegalovirus exposure and HLA in healthy donors. General study results and limits: Immune exposure information available was restricted to CMV serostatus. High sensitivity and specificity were reportedly achieved when the classifier diagnosed cytomegalovirus status.

V lost 1 base and J lost 2, with 11 bases in between. The CDR3 is 15 amino acids. Germline V gives CDR1 MGHRA, CDR2 YSYEKL. 13 Jbeta primers and 60 Vbeta primers were used for the PCR. The assay was immunoSEQ multiplex PCR, and TCRdb's table has in-frame clones only and misses some. The sample holds 100,000 to 150,000 clones, roughly 78% seen once. As regards this clone: Its antigen is not known.

The sequence was collected from a man aged 30-40 years in good health and CMV-seronegative. The specimen was PBMCs. The genes are TRBV4-1 and TRBJ1-2; D might be TRBD1 (5 bases). The CDR3 sequence is CASSQGRGGNYGYTF. The CDR3 DNA sequence: TGCGCCAGCAGCCAAGGTCGTGGGGGGAACTATGGCTACACCTTC.